The present entry profiles one T cell receptor beta chain with its context. Sequenced by immunoSEQ multiplex PCR; TCRdb stores in-frame clones only, minus some. Of more than 200,000 clones in the sample, around 89% were seen once. Across 24 US areas, participants ranged in age from roughly 18 to 95 years. The data stem from a study of blood T cell repertoires in COVID-19. Across the study: The United States, Italy and Spain were the sources of the acute and convalescent COVID-19 samples.

Trimming shortened V by 2 bases and J by 1 base, and 8 bases separated the two germline ends. The germline gives CDR1 LGHDT, CDR2 YNNKEL (reference sequence). The CDR3 has 14 amino acids. This clonotype was sampled from a woman aged 25 to 39 who had recovered from COVID-19. The gene calls are TRBV3-1 (or the pseudogene TRBV3-2) and TRBJ1-2; D uncertain. The source material was PBMCs or T cells enriched from blood (not recorded which). The CDR3 sequence: CASSQLQVNYGYTF. CDR3 nucleotides: TGTGCCAGCAGCCAACTTCAGGTTAACTATGGCTACACCTTC.